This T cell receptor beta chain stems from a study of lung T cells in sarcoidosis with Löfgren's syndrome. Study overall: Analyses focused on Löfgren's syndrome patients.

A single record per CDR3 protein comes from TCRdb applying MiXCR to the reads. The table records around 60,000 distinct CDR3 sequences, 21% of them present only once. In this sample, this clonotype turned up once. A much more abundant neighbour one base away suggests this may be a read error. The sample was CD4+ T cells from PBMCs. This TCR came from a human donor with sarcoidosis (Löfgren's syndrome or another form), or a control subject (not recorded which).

The CDR3 DNA sequence: TGTGCCAGCAGCCAAGATTCAGGGAGAGGTGGAGGAAGCAATCAGCCCCAGCATTTT. As protein: CASSQDSGRGGGSNQPQHF. The rearrangement uses TRBV3-1 and TRBJ1-5; D is perhaps TRBD1 (5 bases). Germline V gene sequence: CDR1 LGHDT, CDR2 YNNKEL (reference sequence). CDR3 size: 19 residues. Trimming removed 0 bases from V and 1 base from J, with 19 bases in between.